This TCR beta chain was identified during a study of T cells in Graves' hyperthyroidism and ophthalmopathy. The CDR3 is 13 residues long. Deletions cut 3 bases from V and 1 base from J, with 8 bases between. Germline CDR1 is SGHKS and CDR2 is YYEKEE (reference sequence). What was amplified from RNA transcripts were TCR beta CDR3 regions. The HTBI primer set served for first-round RT-PCR of the TCR CDR3. One entry per CDR3 protein results from TCRdb running MiXCR on the multiplex PCR reads. Of around 180,000 distinct CDR3 sequences in the sample, approximately 17% were seen once. Ten or more counts support this clonotype.

The sample consisted of blood. The gene calls are TRBV5-5 and TRBJ2-7; the D call may be TRBD1 or TRBD2 (5 bases each). This TCR was sampled from a woman aged 45-65 years with Graves' hyperthyroidism. The CDR3: CASSWDGSYEQYF. CDR3 sequence (DNA): TGTGCCAGCAGCTGGGACGGATCCTACGAGCAGTACTTC. The full variable domain, with the rest looked up from reference TRBV5-5 and TRBJ2-7, is DAGVTQSPTHLIKTRGQQVTLRCSPISGHKSVSWYQQVLGQGPQFIFQYYEKEERGRGNFPDRFSARQFPNYSSELNVNALLLGDSALYLCASSWDGSYEQYFGPGTRLTVT.